These T cell receptor beta chains were read from a single sample in a study of cytomegalovirus exposure and HLA in healthy donors. TCRdb keeps only in-frame clones here, not all; method: immunoSEQ multiplex PCR. The table shows a few hundred thousand clones, with 90% occurring only once. The specimen was PBMCs. The origin of the receptors is a woman aged 25-40 years in good health and CMV-seronegative. CDR3s include the opening cysteine and the closing phenylalanine or tryptophan. The order of the fields is V gene, clone size, J gene, D gene, CDR3 protein, CDR3 DNA. The D gene is left open where the match is weak. Size tells how often a clone was seen (once, few, many) or the class of an expanded clone, and some rows leave it out.

>TRBV7-2|-|TRBJ2-1|TRBD1
CASSFLPGQADEQFF
TGTGCCAGCAGCTTCCTACCGGGACAGGCGGATGAGCAGTTCTTC
>TRBV5-4|-|TRBJ1-2|-
CASSLSADYGYTF
TGTGCCAGCAGCTTGTCAGCGGACTATGGCTACACCTTC
>TRBV11-2|-|TRBJ2-3|TRBD1
CASSRYPTGLTDTQYF
TGTGCCAGCAGCCGCTATCCGACAGGGCTTACAGATACGCAGTATTTT
>TRBV6-1|-|TRBJ1-5|-
CASSDRRTSSNQPQHF
TGTGCCAGCAGTGACCGCCGGACGTCAAGCAATCAGCCCCAGCATTTT
>TRBV6-5|-|TRBJ2-1|TRBD2
CASSYPLAGITEQFF
TGTGCCAGCAGTTACCCACTAGCGGGAATTACTGAGCAGTTCTTC
>TRBV13|-|TRBJ2-1|TRBD2
CASSLRGSVNEQFF
TGTGCCAGCAGCTTACGCGGGAGTGTCAATGAGCAGTTCTTC
>TRBV4-3|-|TRBJ2-3|-
CASSQDQAGRKQYF
TGCGCCAGCAGCCAAGATCAGGCGGGACGAAAGCAGTATTTT
>TRBV18|-|TRBJ2-5|TRBD2
CASLGLVQETQYF
TGTGCCAGCTTAGGACTAGTCCAAGAGACCCAGTACTTC
>TRBV4-1|-|TRBJ2-3|-
CASSQDPGANTDTQYF
TGCGCCAGCAGCCAAGACCCCGGAGCGAACACAGATACGCAGTATTTT
>TRBV18|-|TRBJ2-1|TRBD1
CASSPTGTGHNEQFF
TGTGCCAGCTCACCCACCGGGACAGGGCACAATGAGCAGTTCTTC
>TRBV28|-|TRBJ2-1|-
CASSFGDQTSKDEQFF
TGTGCCAGCAGTTTTGGGGACCAGACTAGTAAGGATGAGCAGTTCTTC
>TRBV7-2|-|TRBJ2-5|TRBD1
CASSSRDRPEGQYF
TGTGCCAGCAGCTCCCGGGACAGACCCGAGGGCCAGTACTTC
>TRBV25-1|once|TRBJ2-3|TRBD1
CASSDGTGVTDTQYF
TGTGCCAGCAGTGACGGGACAGGGGTGACAGATACGCAGTATTTT
>TRBV30|-|TRBJ2-7|TRBD2
CAGTPPLAGGPVINYEQYF
TGTGCCGGGACCCCCCCTCTAGCGGGAGGACCCGTGATTAACTACGAGCAGTACTTC
>TRBV7-9|-|TRBJ2-1|TRBD2
CASSQRLAVNNEQFF
TGTGCCAGCAGCCAGAGACTAGCGGTTAACAATGAGCAGTTCTTC
>TRBV5-1|-|TRBJ2-7|-
CASSLAGEEQYF
TGCGCCAGCAGCTTGGCCGGGGAAGAGCAGTACTTC
>TRBV27|-|TRBJ2-2|-
CASRGDHRGGELFF
TGTGCCAGCAGAGGGGATCATAGAGGCGGGGAGCTGTTTTTT
>TRBV6-5|-|TRBJ2-2|TRBD1
CASRKDRGPGELFF
TGTGCCAGCAGAAAAGACAGGGGGCCCGGGGAGCTGTTTTTT
>TRBV28|-|TRBJ2-7|-
CASSPRGGPGNEQYF
TGTGCCAGCAGTCCCCGAGGAGGCCCAGGGAACGAGCAGTACTTC
>TRBV4-2|-|TRBJ2-1|-
CASSQAAVRGITYNEQFF
TGTGCCAGCAGCCAAGCGGCGGTAAGGGGGATTACGTACAATGAGCAGTTCTTC
>TRBV5-6|once|TRBJ1-1|-
CASSLYQANTEAFF
TGTGCCAGCAGCTTGTACCAGGCGAACACTGAAGCTTTCTTT
>TRBV27|once|TRBJ1-4|-
CASSFRTPNEKLFF
TGTGCCAGCAGCTTCAGGACACCGAATGAAAAACTGTTTTTT
>TRBV19|-|TRBJ2-3|-
CASSTVRGDTQYF
TGTGCCAGTAGTACTGTTCGTGGGGATACGCAGTATTTT
>TRBV9|-|TRBJ2-6|-
CASSAPGSLDSGANVLTF
TGTGCCAGCAGCGCCCCAGGGTCTCTTGACTCTGGGGCCAACGTCCTGACTTTC
>TRBV6-1|-|TRBJ1-4|-
CASSGLGKLFF
TGTGCCAGCAGCGGACTAGGAAAACTGTTTTTT
>TRBV28|once|TRBJ2-7|TRBD2
CASSLRDYGTYEQYF
TGTGCCAGCAGTTTAAGGGACTACGGCACCTACGAGCAGTACTTC
>TRBV28|-|TRBJ2-1|TRBD2
CATASGTYNEQFF
TGTGCCACGGCTAGCGGGACTTACAATGAGCAGTTCTTC
>TRBV25-1|-|TRBJ2-1|-
CASSTPVGADSSYNEQFF
TGTGCCAGCAGTACCCCAGTTGGGGCGGACAGCTCCTACAATGAGCAGTTCTTC
>TRBV4-1|-|TRBJ1-2|TRBD1
CASSTRTGRGYTF
TGCGCCAGCAGCACACGGACAGGGAGAGGCTACACCTTC
>TRBV15|few|TRBJ2-5|TRBD2
CATSSQTSGLETQYF
TGTGCCACCAGCAGTCAGACTAGCGGGCTGGAGACCCAGTACTTC
>TRBV7-8|few|TRBJ2-2|TRBD2
CASSLAGRDTGELFF
TGTGCCAGCAGTTTAGCGGGAAGGGACACCGGGGAGCTGTTTTTT
>TRBV13|-|TRBJ2-3|TRBD2
CASSPSTGGLAGEGVDNTDTQYF
TGTGCCAGCAGCCCCTCGACAGGGGGACTAGCGGGAGAGGGGGTTGATAACACAGATACGCAGTATTTT
>TRBV6-1|many|TRBJ2-1|-
CASSEGRSSSYNEQFF
TGTGCCAGCAGCGAAGGACGGTCCAGCTCCTACAATGAGCAGTTCTTC
>TRBV7-9|-|TRBJ2-1|-
CASSRGGADNEQFF
TGTGCCAGCAGCCGGGGTGGGGCGGACAATGAGCAGTTCTTC
>TRBV6-6|-|TRBJ2-5|-
CASRATGTLGVTQYF
TGTGCCAGCAGAGCTACCGGGACCCTGGGAGTGACCCAGTACTTC
>TRBV11-2|few|TRBJ1-1|-
CASSPPRGTEAFF
TGTGCCAGCAGCCCCCCGAGGGGCACTGAAGCTTTCTTT
>TRBV6-5|once|TRBJ2-7|-
CASSKDYEQYF
TGTGCCAGCAGTAAGGACTACGAGCAGTACTTC
>TRBV11-2|-|TRBJ2-7|TRBD1
CASSEPGTGSSYEQYF
TGTGCCAGCAGCGAGCCCGGGACAGGGTCCTCCTACGAGCAGTACTTC
>TRBV25-1|once|TRBJ2-3|-
CASSATGYTQYF
TGTGCCAGCAGTGCCACAGGGTATACGCAGTATTTT
>TRBV5-1|few|TRBJ2-5|TRBD2
CASSLGLAGLETQYF
TGCGCCAGCAGCTTGGGACTAGCGGGACTGGAGACCCAGTACTTC
>TRBV7-7|once|TRBJ2-7|-
CASSLVSTAEQYF
TGTGCCAGCAGCTTAGTCTCGACCGCCGAGCAGTACTTC
>TRBV18|-|TRBJ2-7|TRBD1
CASSPERQGYEQYF
TGTGCCAGCTCACCAGAGCGACAGGGCTACGAGCAGTACTTC
>TRBV10-3|once|TRBJ2-1|-
CAISESWAGADNEQFF
TGTGCCATCAGTGAGTCTTGGGCGGGGGCAGACAATGAGCAGTTCTTC
>TRBV5-8|-|TRBJ2-7|-
CASSLYRGTLYEQYF
TGTGCCAGCAGCTTGTACCGAGGGACCCTTTACGAGCAGTACTTC
>TRBV9|once|TRBJ2-1|-
CASSEGPGGSYNEQFF
TGTGCCAGCAGCGAGGGTCCCGGAGGTTCCTACAATGAGCAGTTCTTC
>TRBV4-3|-|TRBJ1-2|TRBD1
CASSPRTGNYGYTF
TGCGCCAGCAGCCCCCGGACAGGGAACTATGGCTACACCTTC
>TRBV29-1|-|TRBJ2-6|-
CSVERRDSSGANVLTF
TGCAGCGTTGAAAGGAGGGACAGCTCTGGGGCCAACGTCCTGACTTTC
>TRBV27|once|TRBJ2-1|-
CASSKTVYNEQFF
TGTGCCAGCAGTAAGACAGTTTACAATGAGCAGTTCTTC
>TRBV7-6|-|TRBJ2-1|TRBD2
CASSYKLAGLKPLEQFF
TGTGCCAGCAGCTACAAACTAGCGGGACTTAAGCCACTTGAGCAGTTCTTC
>TRBV28|-|TRBJ1-5|-
CASSLQGLGNQPQHF
TGTGCCAGCAGTTTACAGGGGTTGGGGAATCAGCCCCAGCATTTT
>TRBV7-9|-|TRBJ2-1|-
CASSRGWEGGYNEQFF
TGTGCCAGCAGCCGAGGTTGGGAAGGGGGTTACAATGAGCAGTTCTTC
>TRBV18|few|TRBJ2-2|TRBD2
CASSPLGTSGSGGTGELFF
TGTGCCAGCTCACCATTAGGAACTAGCGGGAGCGGAGGCACCGGGGAGCTGTTTTTT
>TRBV27|-|TRBJ2-7|-
CASSLTVHYEQYF
TGTGCCAGCAGTTTGACAGTACACTACGAGCAGTACTTC
>TRBV5-5|once|TRBJ2-7|-
CASSLFAGPYEQYF
TGTGCCAGCAGCTTGTTTGCGGGGCCCTACGAGCAGTACTTC
>TRBV6-1|few|TRBJ2-5|-
CASTTGLRATETQYF
TGTGCCAGCACCACGGGCCTCCGGGCCACAGAGACCCAGTACTTC
>TRBV7-2|-|TRBJ2-7|-
CASSLGTGSSYEQYF
TGTGCCAGCAGCTTAGGCACAGGGAGCTCCTACGAGCAGTACTTC
>TRBV28|-|TRBJ2-3|-
CASRPTGASPDTQYF
TGTGCCAGCAGACCGACCGGGGCGAGTCCAGATACGCAGTATTTT